This TCR beta chain was retrieved from a study of shared clonotypes between healthy human individuals. The study, taken as a whole, reports: Depth was large, yet rarefaction showed that sorted-subset sequencing was incomplete.

In regard to this clone: Its antigen is unknown.

Trimming took 3 bases from V and 6 from J, leaving 12 bases between them. This CDR3 region has 14 residues. Germline CDR1 is SGHAT and CDR2 is FQNNGV. Only CD45RO-negative cells positively selected for CCR7 counted as naive CD8 cells, so terminally differentiated effector memory CD45RA+ cells were excluded. Produced via immunoSEQ multiplex PCR; TCRdb's table is partial and in-frame only. The sample has hundreds of thousands of clones, roughly 96% seen once. The source of this sequence is a woman aged 30 to 39 in good health. Sequences were obtained from naive CD8+ T cells sorted from blood. The chain couples TRBV11-2 to TRBJ2-1; D is perhaps TRBD1 or TRBD2 (5 bases each). The CDR3 DNA reads as TGTGCCAGCAGCTTGAGTTTTGGGGGCAATGAGCAGTTCTTC. Its translation: CASSLSFGGNEQFF.